A selection of T cell receptor beta chains follows, all from one sample in a study of blood T cell repertoires in COVID-19. Clones were read by immunoSEQ multiplex PCR, and TCRdb kept only the in-frame ones, dropping some. The table shows a few hundred thousand clones, with roughly 90% occurring only once. Sequencing was performed on peripheral blood. The receptors were gathered from a woman between 25 and 40 years old with COVID-19, enrolled during active disease. Each CDR3 is given with its conserved first and last residue.

CASRDLTGTGAYNEQFF	TRBV5-1	TRBJ2-1
CASSLTGYEQYF	TRBV12-3/TRBV12-4	TRBJ2-7
CASSTMGGLDQPQHF	TRBV19	TRBJ1-5
CASSERQGSGYTF	TRBV6-1	TRBJ1-2
CASSILAAFVDEQFF	TRBV19	TRBJ2-1
CASSLPTGGIADTQYF	TRBV27	TRBJ2-3
CASSYSTENYGYTF	TRBV4-1	TRBJ1-2
CASSSHWREGHEQYF	TRBV11-2	TRBJ2-7
CASSTLGDNTEAFF	TRBV9	TRBJ1-1
CASSQVGGRGTGELFF	TRBV3-1/TRBV3-2	TRBJ2-2
CASSEAGGGGNTGELFF	TRBV2	TRBJ2-2
CASSNPAATGDTIYF	TRBV19	TRBJ1-3
CASSLVLAGVANEQFF	TRBV7-2	TRBJ2-1
CASSREQGPMREKLFF	TRBV18	TRBJ1-4
CASSRTGASNYGYTF	TRBV6-5	TRBJ1-2
CAWKDLDHGAYEQYF	TRBV30	TRBJ2-7
CASSLEGRGDGYTF	TRBV5-8	TRBJ1-2
CASSPHTGELFF	TRBV9	TRBJ2-2
CASSSLTGWDEQYF	TRBV5-1	TRBJ2-7
CASSVGGASSNQPQHF	TRBV9	TRBJ1-5
CASSLSMAYEQYF	TRBV28	TRBJ2-7
CASRGQVNSNQPQHF	TRBV19	TRBJ1-5
CASSLVKGLGDNEQFF	TRBV7-2	TRBJ2-1
CASIHGTLWGQGRGTEAFF	TRBV19	TRBJ1-1
CSVVRQVGDTQYF	TRBV29-1	TRBJ2-3
CASSPVDRGGYGYTF	TRBV4-1	TRBJ1-2
CASSWLAGGSTPKPYNEQFF	TRBV7-3	TRBJ2-1
CASSQGLGSYEQYF	TRBV4-1	TRBJ2-7
CASSLEGSNTEAFF	TRBV27	TRBJ1-1
CASSSPQGGSTEAFF	TRBV28	TRBJ1-1
CASKTLGGTSGNEQFF	TRBV19	TRBJ2-1
CASSPYGLAGGSYEQYF	TRBV3-1/TRBV3-2	TRBJ2-7
CASSPSLQETQYF	TRBV18	TRBJ2-5
CSASPGRVGSGYTF	TRBV20-1	TRBJ1-2
CASSRTSGTHNEQFF	TRBV7-2	TRBJ2-1
CAWRPLGSSYNSPLHF	TRBV30	TRBJ1-6
CASSPRQGAVIGEAFF	TRBV18	TRBJ1-1
CASSIDGTGRNQPQHF	TRBV19	TRBJ1-5
CASSLAGRYEQYF	TRBV5-4	TRBJ2-7
CASSLVPGGSNSPLHF	TRBV7-2	TRBJ1-6
CASSRDIGNTIYF	TRBV3-1/TRBV3-2	TRBJ1-3
CASSESAGASGELFF	TRBV10-1	TRBJ2-2
CASSFPRDRVAHPSGNTIYF	TRBV18	TRBJ1-3
CASSQGGANGYTF	TRBV25-1	TRBJ1-2
CARSQGQGPPQHF	TRBV5-3	TRBJ1-5
CASSPTSGSYDEQFF	TRBV10-2	TRBJ2-1
CAISRSLTEAFF	TRBV10-3	TRBJ1-1
CATQTSGRAQYF	TRBV15	TRBJ2-5
CASSLWSGGTEAFF	TRBV27	TRBJ1-1
CASSQGQGSQETQYF	TRBV11-2	TRBJ2-5
CATSRDRGTRGPEQYF	TRBV15	TRBJ2-7
CASSPPGVVYGYTF	TRBV18	TRBJ1-2
CASSGSSGRATDTQYF	TRBV9	TRBJ2-3
CASRDRAPDTEAFF	TRBV6-5	TRBJ1-1
CASSLNQLAGNEQFF	TRBV7-2	TRBJ2-1
CATEIQETQYF	TRBV24-1	TRBJ2-5
CASSLVQGVETQYF	TRBV5-1	TRBJ2-5
CASSYPRGEAFF	TRBV6-5	TRBJ1-1
CASSTLQTGARDTQYF	TRBV9	TRBJ2-3